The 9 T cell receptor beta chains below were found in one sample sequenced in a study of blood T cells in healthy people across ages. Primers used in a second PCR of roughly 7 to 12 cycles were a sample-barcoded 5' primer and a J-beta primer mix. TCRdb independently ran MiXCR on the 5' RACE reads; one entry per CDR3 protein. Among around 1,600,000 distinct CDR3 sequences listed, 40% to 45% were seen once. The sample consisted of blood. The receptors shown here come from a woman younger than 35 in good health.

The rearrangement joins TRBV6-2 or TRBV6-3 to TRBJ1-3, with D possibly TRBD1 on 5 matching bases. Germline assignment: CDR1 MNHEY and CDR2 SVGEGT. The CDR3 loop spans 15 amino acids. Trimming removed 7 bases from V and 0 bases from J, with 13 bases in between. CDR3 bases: TGTGCCAGCAACCCGGGACTCAACTCTGGAAACACCATATATTTT. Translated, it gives CASNPGLNSGNTIYF.

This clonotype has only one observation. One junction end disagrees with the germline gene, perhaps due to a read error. For the CDR3, the DNA is TGTGCCAGCAGTTACGCGAGTTATCACACTGAAGCCTTCTTT. Translation: CASSYASYHTEAFF. J is TRBJ1-1 and V is TRBV6-2 or TRBV6-3; D gene unclear. Per the germline V gene, CDR1 is MNHEY and CDR2 is SVGEGT. This CDR3 has 14 residues.

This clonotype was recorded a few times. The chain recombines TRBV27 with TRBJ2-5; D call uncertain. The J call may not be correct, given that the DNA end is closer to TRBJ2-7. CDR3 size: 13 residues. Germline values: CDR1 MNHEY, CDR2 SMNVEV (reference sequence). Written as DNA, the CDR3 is TGTGCCAGCAGCATGACTGGAACCTACGAGCAGTACTTC. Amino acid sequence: CASSMTGTYEQYF.

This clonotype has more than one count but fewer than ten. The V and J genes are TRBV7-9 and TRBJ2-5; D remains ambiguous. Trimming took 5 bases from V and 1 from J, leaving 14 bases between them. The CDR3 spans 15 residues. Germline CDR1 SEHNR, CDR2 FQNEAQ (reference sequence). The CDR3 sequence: CASSAYKGGQETQYF. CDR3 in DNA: TGTGCCAGCAGCGCCTACAAGGGTGGCCAAGAGACCCAGTACTTC.

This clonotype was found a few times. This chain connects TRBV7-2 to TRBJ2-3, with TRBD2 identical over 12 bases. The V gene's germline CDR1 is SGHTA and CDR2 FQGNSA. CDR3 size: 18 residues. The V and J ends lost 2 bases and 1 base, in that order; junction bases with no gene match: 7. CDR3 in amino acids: CASSLLASGRGGTDTQYF. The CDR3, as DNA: TGTGCCAGCAGCTTACTGGCTAGCGGGAGGGGAGGCACAGATACGCAGTATTTT.

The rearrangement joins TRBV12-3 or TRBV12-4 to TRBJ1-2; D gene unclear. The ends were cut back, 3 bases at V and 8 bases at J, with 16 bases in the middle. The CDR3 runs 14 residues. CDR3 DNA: TGTGCCAGCAGTTTGAACAGCCCTATTGGGGGCTACACCTTC. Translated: CASSLNSPIGGYTF.

In DNA form, the CDR3 reads TGCGCCAGCGGAGAACAGGGGAACTATGGCTACACCTTC. Its protein is CASGEQGNYGYTF. V usage is TRBV5-1 and J usage is TRBJ1-2, with TRBD1 matching over 7 bases. J was trimmed by 2 bases and V by 7 bases; bases with no gene match: 5. Germline loops: CDR1 SGHRS, CDR2 YFSETQ. The length of the CDR3 is 13 residues.

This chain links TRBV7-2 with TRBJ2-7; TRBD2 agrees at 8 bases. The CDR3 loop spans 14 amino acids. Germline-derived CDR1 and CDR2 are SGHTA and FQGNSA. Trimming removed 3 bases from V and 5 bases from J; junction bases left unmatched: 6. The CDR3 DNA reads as TGTGCCAGCAGCTTTGTGGCAGCGGGAGACGAGCAGTACTTC. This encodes CASSFVAAGDEQYF. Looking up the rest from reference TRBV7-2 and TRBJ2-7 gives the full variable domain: GAGVSQSPSNKVTEKGKDVELRCDPISGHTALYWYRQSLGQGLEFLIYFQGNSAPDKSGLPSDRFSAERTGGSVSTLTIQRTQQEDSAVYLCASSFVAAGDEQYFGPGTRLTVT.

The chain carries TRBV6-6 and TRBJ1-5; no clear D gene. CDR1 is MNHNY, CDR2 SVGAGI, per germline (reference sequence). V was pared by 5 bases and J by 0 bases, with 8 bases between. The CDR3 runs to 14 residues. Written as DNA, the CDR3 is TGTGCCAGCAGTGACAAAAATAGCAATCAGCCCCAGCATTTT. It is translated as CASSDKNSNQPQHF.